The clone carrying this TCR beta chain was observed at least ten times. What it binds is not known. The data are from a study of T cell repertoires in cytomegalovirus infection. Study context: CMV epitopes that were recently identified and HLA-C-restricted were used alongside well-studied HLA-B-restricted ones. It was the public TCR beta signatures that indicated both CMV infection and matching HLA type.

Study-wide results and caveats: In two of eight donors, the top clonotype was HLA-C-restricted CMV-specific.

TCRdb recomputed calls from the reads with MiXCR, one row per CDR3 protein. The sample includes 750,000 to 900,000 distinct CDR3 sequences, 25% to 35% of them seen just once. The ends were cut back, 0 bases at V and 3 bases at J, with 5 bases in the middle. The CDR3 is made up of 13 amino acids. Looked up from germline, CDR1 is SEHNR and CDR2 is FQNEAQ (reference sequence). The sequenced sample was cultured CD8+ T cells from PBMCs, obtained from culture after CMV antigen stimulation. This sequence originates from a human donor in good health (CMV status not recorded). Some clones in this sample may be carry-over from other donors' samples. The gene calls are TRBV7-9 and TRBJ2-5; D call uncertain. DNA of the CDR3: TGTGCCAGCAGCTTAGCGTTAGAAGAGACCCAGTACTTC. The encoded protein is CASSLALEETQYF. Full variable domain (remainder filled in from reference TRBV7-9 and TRBJ2-5): DTGVSQNPRHKITKRGQNVTFRCDPISEHNRLYWYRQTLGQGPEFLTYFQNEAQLEKSRLLSDRFSAERPKGSFSTLEIQRTEQGDSAMYLCASSLALEETQYFGPGTRLLVL.